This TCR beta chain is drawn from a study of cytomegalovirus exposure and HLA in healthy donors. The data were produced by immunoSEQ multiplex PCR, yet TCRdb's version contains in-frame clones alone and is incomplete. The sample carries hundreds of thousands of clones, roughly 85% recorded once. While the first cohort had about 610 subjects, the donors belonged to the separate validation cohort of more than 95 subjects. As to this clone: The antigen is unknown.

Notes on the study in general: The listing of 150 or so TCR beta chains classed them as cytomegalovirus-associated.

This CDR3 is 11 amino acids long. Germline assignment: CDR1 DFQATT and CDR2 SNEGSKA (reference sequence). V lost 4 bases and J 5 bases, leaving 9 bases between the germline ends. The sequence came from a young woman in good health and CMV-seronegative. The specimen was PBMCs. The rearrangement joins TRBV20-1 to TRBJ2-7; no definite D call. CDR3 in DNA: TGCAGTGCTACCTGGTACAACGAGCAGTACTTC. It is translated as CSATWYNEQYF.